Listed below are T cell receptor beta chains from one sample, sequenced in a study of blood T cell repertoires in COVID-19. Profiled with immunoSEQ multiplex PCR; TCRdb holds only in-frame clones, not every one. The sample carries just under 85,000 clones, 83% recorded once. The sequencing sample was made of peripheral blood. The receptors were sampled from an older woman with acute or convalescent COVID-19. The CDR3 runs from the conserved cysteine through the conserved F or W. The order of the fields is D gene, V gene, clone size, J gene, CDR3 protein, CDR3 DNA. A D gene is named only where the DNA matches it firmly. The size of a clone is reported for some rows only, either as once, few or many, or as a class for expanded clones.

.	TRBV11-2	.	TRBJ1-2	CASSLGAANYGYTF	TGTGCCAGCAGCTTAGGGGCAGCTAACTATGGCTACACCTTC
.	TRBV4-2	.	TRBJ2-3	CASSQESRQDLSTDTQYF	TGTGCCAGCAGCCAAGAATCGAGACAGGACCTTAGCACAGATACGCAGTATTTT
TRBD1	TRBV3-1/TRBV3-2	few	TRBJ1-1	CASSQVRTGYAFF	TGTGCCAGCAGCCAAGTTCGGACAGGGTACGCTTTCTTT
TRBD2	TRBV5-1	.	TRBJ2-2	CASSLREGVAGELFF	TGCGCCAGCAGCTTACGGGAGGGCGTAGCCGGGGAGCTGTTTTTT
.	TRBV5-4	.	TRBJ1-2	CASSLWGPTGYTF	TGTGCCAGCAGCTTGTGGGGGCCTACCGGCTACACCTTC
.	TRBV6-2/TRBV6-3	.	TRBJ2-7	CASSYSSDEQYF	TGTGCCAGCAGTTACTCGAGCGACGAGCAGTACTTC
.	TRBV11-3	few	TRBJ1-1	CASSPRDNTEAFF	TGTGCCAGCAGCCCCCGGGATAACACTGAAGCTTTCTTT
.	TRBV30	.	TRBJ1-1	CASSQGWSGTFF	TGTGCCTCAAGTCAGGGTTGGAGTGGAACTTTCTTT
TRBD1	TRBV11-1	.	TRBJ2-1	CASSSPGQGTYNEQFF	TGTGCCAGCAGCTCACCGGGACAGGGCACTTACAATGAGCAGTTCTTC
TRBD1	TRBV3-1/TRBV3-2	few	TRBJ2-5	CASSQGTGGYETQYF	TGTGCCAGCAGCCAAGGCACAGGGGGCTATGAGACCCAGTACTTC
.	TRBV6-5	.	TRBJ2-5	CASSSGTVTSETQYF	TGTGCCAGCAGTTCCGGGACTGTCACCTCAGAGACCCAGTACTTC
TRBD1	TRBV2	once	TRBJ1-2	CASRKGQAYGYTF	TGTGCCAGCAGGAAGGGACAGGCTTATGGCTACACCTTC
TRBD2	TRBV10-3	.	TRBJ2-1	CAISSTGRAVNEQFF	TGTGCCATCTCATCGACGGGGAGGGCCGTTAATGAGCAGTTCTTC
TRBD1	TRBV7-2	.	TRBJ2-5	CASSTGQGAETQYF	TGTGCCAGCAGCACCGGACAGGGGGCCGAGACCCAGTACTTC
.	TRBV28	once	TRBJ2-7	CASSSTVRGNEQYF	TGTGCCAGCAGTTCCACAGTCCGGGGAAACGAGCAGTACTTC
.	TRBV5-4	.	TRBJ2-1	CASSLQIGGHLRNNEQFF	TGTGCCAGCAGCTTGCAGATCGGGGGGCATCTGAGGAACAATGAGCAGTTCTTC
.	TRBV5-4	.	TRBJ2-5	CASSLERNPQETQYF	TGTGCCAGCAGCTTGGAGAGAAATCCCCAAGAGACCCAGTACTTC
TRBD1	TRBV6-5	.	TRBJ2-6	CASTPGQENVLTF	TGTGCCTCCACTCCCGGACAGGAGAACGTCCTGACTTTC
TRBD1	TRBV11-2	.	TRBJ1-4	CASSTRTGGVGEKLFF	TGTGCCAGCAGCACCAGGACAGGGGGGGTGGGTGAAAAACTGTTTTTT
.	TRBV10-1	few	TRBJ2-7	CASSETGGSYEQYF	TGCGCCAGCAGTGAGACCGGGGGTAGCTACGAGCAGTACTTC
TRBD2	TRBV5-1	.	TRBJ2-2	CASSFQAGGPGGELFF	TGCGCCAGCAGCTTCCAAGCGGGGGGGCCCGGCGGGGAGCTGTTTTTT
TRBD1	TRBV7-2	.	TRBJ2-7	CASSFRQGEYEQYF	TGTGCCAGCAGCTTTCGCCAGGGGGAATACGAGCAGTACTTC
TRBD1	TRBV7-2	.	TRBJ2-7	CASSVTRQGASEQYF	TGTGCCAGCAGCGTTACGAGACAGGGGGCTAGTGAGCAGTACTTC
.	TRBV3-1/TRBV3-2	.	TRBJ2-7	CASSQDFERGYYEQYF	TGTGCCAGCAGCCAAGATTTTGAGCGCGGATACTACGAGCAGTACTTC
TRBD1	TRBV5-4	.	TRBJ2-7	CASSQEQGSSSYEQYF	TGTGCCAGCAGCCAAGAACAGGGGTCCTCTTCCTACGAGCAGTACTTC
TRBD1	TRBV5-1	.	TRBJ1-2	CASSSTDRVDYTF	TGCGCCAGCAGCTCAACCGACAGGGTTGACTACACCTTC
TRBD1	TRBV9	.	TRBJ2-6	CASSVGQGNSGANVLTF	TGTGCCAGCAGCGTAGGACAGGGAAACTCTGGGGCCAACGTCCTGACTTTC
.	TRBV5-1	.	TRBJ1-2	CASSLRQSFYGYTF	TGCGCCAGCAGCCTCAGACAATCATTCTATGGCTACACCTTC
.	TRBV7-8	.	TRBJ1-5	CASSVSNQPQHF	TGTGCCAGCAGCGTGAGTAATCAGCCCCAGCATTTT
.	TRBV13	once	TRBJ2-4	CASSLALAAKNIQYF	TGTGCCAGCAGCTTAGCCCTAGCTGCCAAAAACATTCAGTACTTC
.	TRBV23-1	.	TRBJ1-1	CASNPSSDMNTEAFF	TGCGCCAGCAATCCCTCCAGCGATATGAACACTGAAGCTTTCTTT
.	TRBV10-3	.	TRBJ1-2	CAIRGDINYGYTF	TGTGCCATCAGGGGAGATATTAACTATGGCTACACCTTC
TRBD1	TRBV5-6	.	TRBJ2-7	CASSKDRGHEQYF	TGTGCCAGCAGTAAGGACAGGGGCCACGAGCAGTACTTC
TRBD2	TRBV11-3	.	TRBJ2-1	CASSPAGRRTEQFF	TGTGCCAGCAGCCCGGCCGGGAGGAGGACTGAGCAGTTCTTC
.	TRBV7-2	.	TRBJ2-3	CASSLISTDTQYF	TGTGCCAGCAGCTTAATTAGTACAGATACGCAGTATTTT
TRBD1	TRBV19	.	TRBJ1-5	CASSIVTGGYQPQHF	TGTGCCAGTAGTATAGTGACAGGGGGATATCAGCCCCAGCATTTT
.	TRBV30	.	TRBJ1-4	CAWSPSTGVNEKLFF	TGTGCCTGGAGTCCTTCGACAGGAGTTAATGAAAAACTGTTTTTT
.	TRBV6-5	.	TRBJ1-5	CAGGGYSNQPQHF	TGTGCGGGGGGAGGTTATAGCAATCAGCCCCAGCATTTT
.	TRBV18	.	TRBJ1-3	CASSPEVVRSSGNTIYF	TGTGCCAGCTCACCAGAAGTTGTCAGAAGCTCTGGAAACACCATATATTTT
TRBD2	TRBV6-1	.	TRBJ2-7	CASSEGEGSQQYF	TGTGCCAGCAGTGAAGGGGAGGGGTCACAGCAGTACTTC
TRBD1	TRBV2	.	TRBJ1-5	CASRPQGPSNQPQHF	TGTGCCAGCAGACCACAGGGGCCTAGCAATCAGCCCCAGCATTTT
TRBD1	TRBV5-1	.	TRBJ2-7	CASSLEGTGAAGDIEQYF	TGCGCCAGCAGCTTGGAAGGGACAGGGGCCGCGGGGGACATCGAGCAGTACTTC
.	TRBV5-1	few	TRBJ1-2	CASSSTRQDGYTF	TGCGCCAGCAGTAGCACCAGACAGGATGGCTACACCTTC
.	TRBV6-2/TRBV6-3	.	TRBJ1-2	CASSYAGIGQNYGYTF	TGTGCCAGCAGTTACGCCGGGATTGGCCAGAACTATGGCTACACCTTC